This T cell receptor beta chain came from a study of cytomegalovirus exposure and HLA in healthy donors. The germline CDR1 and CDR2 sequences are SGHRS and YFSETQ. The CDR3 has 15 residues. The trim removed 4 bases at V and 7 bases at J, leaving 8 bases unmatched. Healthy donors of bone marrow made up the group. A multiplex PCR was run with 60 Vbeta primers and 13 Jbeta primers. The data were produced by immunoSEQ multiplex PCR, yet TCRdb's version contains in-frame clones alone and is incomplete. This sample has about 130,000 clones, with 80% found just once. Study results and caveats: As a later analysis showed, a missense DCLRE1C variant was linked to trimming of TCR beta V- and J-genes. Earlier findings revealed that most TCR beta V segments proved productive either about 87% or about 30% of the time.

Regarding this clone: The antigen remains undetermined.

The chain employs TRBV5-1 and TRBJ1-4, with 9 bases aligning to TRBD1. The clonotype originates from a man aged 25-40 years in good health and CMV-seropositive. The sample was PBMCs. CDR3 sequence (DNA): TGCGCCAGCAGCCCCCCCGGGACAGGGTTTGAAAAACTGTTTTTT. Protein product: CASSPPGTGFEKLFF.